The 9 T cell receptor beta chains in this list originate from one sample, sequenced in a study of cytomegalovirus exposure and HLA in healthy donors. A multiplex PCR was run with 60 Vbeta primers and 13 Jbeta primers. Some clones are missing from TCRdb's copy, which holds only in-frame ones; the method was immunoSEQ multiplex PCR. Among 150,000 to 180,000 clones, roughly three quarters were seen once, and the ten largest hold around 13%. The sample consisted of PBMCs. The source is a man aged 25-45 years in good health and CMV-seropositive.

The J gene is TRBJ2-1, the V gene TRBV7-3; 10 bases line up with TRBD1. The germline V gene has CDR1 SGHTA and CDR2 FQGTGA. Unmatched junction bases numbered 7, after V lost 5 bases and J lost 6 bases. The CDR3 sequence is 15 residues long. The CDR3 region is CASSNRQGARNEQFF. CDR3 nucleotides: TGTGCCAGCAGCAACAGACAGGGGGCGCGCAATGAGCAGTTCTTC.

The chain has TRBV7-9 and TRBJ2-7, with 8 bases that match TRBD1. V lost 1 base and J lost 5; bases outside the gene matches: 4. Germline V gene data show CDR1 as SEHNR and CDR2 as FQNEAQ (reference sequence). The CDR3 contains 14 residues. The CDR3 region is CASSLGTGRNEQYF. CDR3 in DNA: TGTGCCAGCAGCTTAGGGACAGGGAGGAACGAGCAGTACTTC.

This chain uses TRBV4-2 with TRBJ2-1, with 7 nucleotides matching TRBD1. This CDR3 region has 16 residues. The V segment lost 3 bases and the J segment 6 bases; nucleotides outside the gene matches: 11. Germline CDR1 and CDR2: LGHNA and YNFKEQ. This CDR3 is CASSQERQGGGNEQFF. Written as DNA, the CDR3 is TGTGCCAGCAGCCAGGAGAGACAGGGTGGTGGCAATGAGCAGTTCTTC.

The CDR3 nucleotides read TGCGCCAGCAGCCCAAAACAGGGTCACCAGCCCCAGCATTTT. Amino acids: CASSPKQGHQPQHF. The chain is built from TRBV4-1 and TRBJ1-5; D is possibly TRBD1 (6 bases). V shed 4 bases and J shed 7 bases, with 14 bases lying between them. Germline V gene data show CDR1 as MGHRA and CDR2 as YSYEKL. This CDR3 has 14 amino acids.

This CDR3 is CASSITGREDTDTQYF. The CDR3 bases are TGTGCCAGCAGCATAACAGGGAGGGAAGACACAGATACGCAGTATTTT. The rearrangement uses TRBV7-2 and TRBJ2-3; the D gene is possibly TRBD2 (7 bases). The CDR3 consists of 16 residues. Trimming shortened V by 5 bases and J by 2 bases, and 17 bases separated the two germline ends. The germline CDR1 and CDR2 sequences are SGHTA and FQGNSA.

V is TRBV6-1 and J is TRBJ2-7; TRBD2 matches 11 bases. In germline, CDR1 is MNHNS, CDR2 SASEGT. The J segment lost 1 base and the V segment lost 7 bases, leaving 6 bases of the junction unmatched. This CDR3 has 15 residues. As DNA, the CDR3 is TGTGCCAGCAATACCCTAGCGGGGGGTTCCTACGAGCAGTACTTC. This encodes CASNTLAGGSYEQYF.

This clone was detected a few times. The rearrangement joins TRBV7-2 to TRBJ1-4, with 7 bases aligning to TRBD1. The CDR3 consists of 14 residues. Germline lookup yields CDR1 SGHTA and CDR2 FQGNSA. Trimming cost V 5 bases and J 4 bases; bases outside gene matches: 4. The CDR3 protein is CASSPGQLNEKLFF. CDR3 DNA sequence: TGTGCCAGCAGCCCGGGACAGCTTAATGAAAAACTGTTTTTT.

V is TRBV2 and J is TRBJ2-7; D may be TRBD2 (5 bases). Trimming took off 5 bases at V and 0 bases at J, with 14 bases between the two ends. Per the germline V gene, CDR1 is SNHLY and CDR2 is FYNNEI. The CDR3 length is 15 residues. The chain's CDR3 is CASSTLAKGSYEQYF. The CDR3 nucleotides read TGTGCCAGCAGTACTCTAGCAAAGGGCTCCTACGAGCAGTACTTC.

V is TRBV7-2 and J is TRBJ2-7, with 7 nucleotides matching TRBD1. The germline CDR1 and CDR2 sequences are SGHTA and FQGNSA. The trim removed 3 bases at V and 2 bases at J, leaving 4 bases unmatched. The CDR3 loop spans 14 amino acids. The CDR3 bases are TGTGCCAGCAGCTTCGACAGGGTAGCCTACGAGCAGTACTTC. Translated, it gives CASSFDRVAYEQYF.